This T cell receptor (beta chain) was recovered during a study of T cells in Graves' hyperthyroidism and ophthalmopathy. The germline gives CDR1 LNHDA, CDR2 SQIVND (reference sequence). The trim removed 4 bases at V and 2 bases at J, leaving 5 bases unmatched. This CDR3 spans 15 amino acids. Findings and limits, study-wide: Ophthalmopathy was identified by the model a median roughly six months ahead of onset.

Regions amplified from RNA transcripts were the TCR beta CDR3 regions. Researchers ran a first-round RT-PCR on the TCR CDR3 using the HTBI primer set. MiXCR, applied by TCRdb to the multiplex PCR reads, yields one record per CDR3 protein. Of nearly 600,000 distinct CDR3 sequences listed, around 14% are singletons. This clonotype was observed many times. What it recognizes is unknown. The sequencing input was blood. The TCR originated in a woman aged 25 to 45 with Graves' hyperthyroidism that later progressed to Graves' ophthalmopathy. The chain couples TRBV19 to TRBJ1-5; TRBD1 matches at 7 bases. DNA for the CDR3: TGTGCCAGTAGTACCACAGGGGTTGGCAATCAGCCCCAGCATTTT. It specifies CASSTTGVGNQPQHF.